Below are 11 T cell receptor beta chains sequenced from a single sample in a study of cytomegalovirus exposure and HLA in healthy donors. This PCR relied on a set of 60 Vbeta primers and 13 Jbeta primers. Repertoires were generated with immunoSEQ multiplex PCR, while TCRdb's copy carries only in-frame clones and drops some. The sample contains fewer than 250,000 clones, around 81% of which appear only once. Sequenced input: PBMCs. These receptors were taken from a man younger than 35 in good health and CMV-seronegative.

This clone was seen once. The chain joins TRBV5-4 to TRBJ1-3; 7 bases map to TRBD1. Germline V gene data show CDR1 as SGHNT and CDR2 as YYREEE (reference sequence). Germline trimming cut 4 bases from V and 0 bases from J; bases unmatched to any gene: 7. The CDR3 length is 16 residues. CDR3 amino acids: CASSPGQSISGNTIYF. The CDR3 nucleotides are TGTGCCAGCAGCCCGGGACAGAGTATCTCTGGAAACACCATATATTTT.

This chain uses TRBV6-1 with TRBJ2-5, with TRBD2 as a possible D gene (5 bases). In germline, CDR1 is MNHNS, CDR2 SASEGT. The germline V and J ends were trimmed by 7 bases and 2 bases, with 8 bases remaining between them. The CDR3 contains 12 residues. The CDR3, as DNA: TGTGCCAGCACAGCGGCGCAAGAGACCCAGTACTTC. It specifies CASTAAQETQYF.

The rearrangement links TRBV29-1 to TRBJ1-2, with D perhaps matching TRBD1 (5 bases). CDR3 size: 14 residues. The germline gives CDR1 SQVTM, CDR2 ANQGSEA. V gave up 4 bases and J gave up 1 base, with 13 bases separating them. As DNA, the CDR3 is TGCAGCGTTGGGGCAGGGTCTTATAACTATGGCTACACCTTC. Translating gives CSVGAGSYNYGYTF.

The chain combines TRBV15 with TRBJ1-2; TRBD1 aligns across 7 bases. V lost 2 bases and J lost 6; bases outside the gene matches: 6. The CDR3 covers 14 residues. Germline loops: CDR1 LNHNV, CDR2 YYDKDF (reference sequence). The CDR3 loop is CATSRTDRADGYTF. The CDR3 DNA reads as TGTGCCACCAGCAGAACAGACAGGGCTGATGGCTACACCTTC. The whole variable domain, remainder taken from reference TRBV15 and TRBJ1-2, is DAMVIQNPRYQVTQFGKPVTLSCSQTLNHNVMYWYQQKSSQAPKLLFHYYDKDFNNEADTPDNFQSRRPNTSFCFLDIRSPGLGDTAMYLCATSRTDRADGYTFGSGTRLTVV.

The V and J genes are TRBV7-2 and TRBJ1-1; maybe TRBD1 (6 bases). CDR3 length equals 13 residues. V was pared by 6 bases and J by 3 bases, with 11 bases between. CDR1 is SGHTA, CDR2 FQGNSA, per germline. The CDR3 DNA is TGTGCCAGCAGGGGAGGGGGGTACACTGAAGCTTTCTTT. Translated, it gives CASRGGGYTEAFF. The full variable domain, rest sourced from reference TRBV7-2 and TRBJ1-1, is GAGVSQSPSNKVTEKGKDVELRCDPISGHTALYWYRQSLGQGLEFLIYFQGNSAPDKSGLPSDRFSAERTGGSVSTLTIQRTQQEDSAVYLCASRGGGYTEAFFGQGTRLTVV.

The chain couples TRBV6-4 to TRBJ2-1; 10 bases align to TRBD2. Germline V gene data show CDR1 as MRHNA and CDR2 as SNTAGT. The CDR3 length is 13 residues. The trim removed 6 bases at V and 5 bases at J, leaving 1 base unmatched. CDR3 DNA: TGTGCCAGCAGCAGCGGGAGGGACAATGAGCAGTTCTTC. Amino acid sequence: CASSSGRDNEQFF.

The chain employs TRBV27 and TRBJ2-3, with a weak D call TRBD2 (5 bases). The CDR3 length is 15 residues. Germline lookup yields CDR1 MNHEY and CDR2 SMNVEV (reference sequence). Trimming removed 5 bases from V and 4 bases from J, with 16 bases in between. CDR3 sequence (DNA): TGTGCCAGCAGTGTCCTCGGCCCGGAGGCAGATACGCAGTATTTT. Translating it yields CASSVLGPEADTQYF.

The chain combines TRBV5-4 with TRBJ2-5; D perhaps matches TRBD1 (6 bases). The CDR3 has 15 amino acids. From germline, CDR1 is SGHNT and CDR2 YYREEE (reference sequence). V was shortened by 4 bases and J by 4 bases, with 17 bases between the two germline ends. CDR3 amino acids: CASSLSGRGRETQYF. The CDR3 DNA is TGTGCCAGCAGCCTATCCGGCAGGGGAAGAGAGACCCAGTACTTC.

DNA for the CDR3: TGTGCCAGCAGCCCGCAGGGGGGGAACACTGAAGCTTTCTTT. Its protein is CASSPQGGNTEAFF. The rearrangement uses TRBV7-3 and TRBJ1-1, with 7 bases lining up with TRBD1. This CDR3 spans 14 amino acids. Losses at the gene ends were 5 bases for V and 1 base for J; bases not matched to a gene: 4. The germline V gene has CDR1 SGHTA and CDR2 FQGTGA.

CDR3 sequence reads: CASSQTGLAGRDTQYF. For the CDR3, the DNA is TGCGCCAGCAGCCAGACGGGACTAGCGGGGAGAGATACGCAGTATTTT. The J gene is TRBJ2-3, the V gene TRBV4-1; 13 bases are a match to TRBD2. The germline CDR1 and CDR2 sequences are MGHRA and YSYEKL. The length of the CDR3 is 16 residues. The V and J ends lost 3 bases and 5 bases, in that order; junction bases with no gene match: 5.

The CDR3 loop is CASRAARGDTDTQYF. The CDR3, as DNA: TGCGCCAGCAGGGCGGCGCGGGGGGACACAGATACGCAGTATTTT. The chain combines TRBV4-3 with TRBJ2-3, with 8 bases fitting TRBD2. The trim removed 6 bases at V and 2 bases at J, leaving 7 bases unmatched. The CDR3 spans 15 residues. The germline V gene encodes CDR1 LGHNA and CDR2 YSLEER.